The 11 T cell receptor beta chains in this list originate from one sample, sequenced in a study of blood T cell repertoires in COVID-19. TCRdb's table, derived via immunoSEQ multiplex PCR, lists solely in-frame clones and lacks some. The data contain 150,000 to 200,000 clones, approximately 80% of them seen just once; the ten biggest clones take up approximately 5.1%. Sequences were obtained from PBMCs or T cells enriched from blood (not recorded which). Every receptor here comes from a man aged 65 to 85 who had been exposed to COVID-19.

The chain uses TRBV7-2 and TRBJ1-1; D is unresolved. Germline loops: CDR1 SGHTA, CDR2 FQGNSA. The V and J ends lost 3 bases and 4 bases respectively, with 6 bases between them. CDR3 length: 12 amino acids. CDR3 coding DNA: TGTGCCAGCAGCTTCCCAGTCACTGAAGCTTTCTTT. Translated, it gives CASSFPVTEAFF. The full variable domain, rest sourced from reference TRBV7-2 and TRBJ1-1, is GAGVSQSPSNKVTEKGKDVELRCDPISGHTALYWYRQSLGQGLEFLIYFQGNSAPDKSGLPSDRFSAERTGGSVSTLTIQRTQQEDSAVYLCASSFPVTEAFFGQGTRLTVV.

The chain recombines TRBV19 with TRBJ2-1, with D possibly matching TRBD1 (6 bases). V lost 4 bases and J lost 10, with 11 bases in between. Germline CDR1 reads LNHDA; CDR2 reads SQIVND (reference sequence). This CDR3 has 12 amino acids. The CDR3 loop reads CASSTQGGEQFF. The CDR3, as DNA: TGTGCCAGTAGTACACAGGGCGGGGAGCAGTTCTTC. Supplemented by reference TRBV19 and TRBJ2-1, the full variable domain reads DGGITQSPKYLFRKEGQNVTLSCEQNLNHDAMYWYRQDPGQGLRLIYYSQIVNDFQKGDIAEGYSVSREKKESFPLTVTSAQKNPTAFYLCASSTQGGEQFFGPGTRLTVL.

This clone turned up a few times. The chain couples TRBV11-2 to TRBJ1-3; D is unresolved. The ends were cut back, 0 bases at V and 3 bases at J, with 3 bases in the middle. The CDR3 spans 13 residues. From germline, CDR1 is SGHAT and CDR2 FQNNGV. CDR3 nucleotide sequence: TGTGCCAGCAGCTTAGATCTTGGAAACACCATATATTTT. Translation: CASSLDLGNTIYF. Filled out from reference TRBV11-2 and TRBJ1-3, the complete variable domain reads EAGVAQSPRYKIIEKRQSVAFWCNPISGHATLYWYQQILGQGPKLLIQFQNNGVVDDSQLPKDRFSAERLKGVDSTLKIQPAKLEDSAVYLCASSLDLGNTIYFGEGSWLTVV.

This chain connects TRBV10-2 to TRBJ2-3, with 14 bases fitting TRBD2. The CDR3 length is 20 residues. Germline CDR1 WSHSY, CDR2 SAAADI. V lost 6 bases and J lost 0; bases outside the gene matches: 14. CDR3 sequence reads: CASSEPRTSGRRGSTDTQYF. CDR3 DNA sequence: TGCGCCAGCAGCGAACCACGGACTAGCGGGAGGAGAGGGAGCACAGATACGCAGTATTTT.

V gene TRBV29-1 combines with J gene TRBJ1-1; D is undetermined. V gave up 6 bases and J gave up 1 base, with 9 bases separating them. Germline V CDR1 and CDR2: SQVTM, ANQGSEA. This CDR3 is 12 amino acids long. CDR3 protein: CSVEPTNTEAFF. The CDR3 nucleotides read TGCAGCGTCGAACCTACGAACACTGAAGCTTTCTTT.

This clone has only a few counts. The chain employs TRBV18 and TRBJ1-1; 7 positions match TRBD1. Germline CDR1 is KGHSH and CDR2 is LQKENI. V shed 7 bases and J 6 bases; nucleotides not matched to a gene: 2. CDR3 size: 11 residues. CDR3 region: CASYGQAEAFF. The CDR3 nucleotides read TGTGCCAGCTATGGACAGGCTGAAGCTTTCTTT.

The chain recombines TRBV15 with TRBJ2-3; perhaps TRBD2 as D (6 bases). The CDR3 consists of 17 residues. Germline assignment: CDR1 LNHNV and CDR2 YYDKDF (reference sequence). V lost 0 bases to trimming and J lost 2 bases, with 15 bases between them. Here the CDR3 DNA reads TGTGCCACCAGCAGAGATCGCCGGCGGGGAGCCACAGATACGCAGTATTTT. Translation: CATSRDRRRGATDTQYF.

The rearrangement links TRBV7-2 to TRBJ2-7, with D uncertain. The CDR3 sequence is 13 residues long. Germline loops: CDR1 SGHTA, CDR2 FQGNSA. Trimming took 5 bases from V and 2 from J, leaving 10 bases between them. CDR3: CASSPNGPYEQYF. The CDR3 DNA reads TGTGCCAGCAGCCCTAATGGGCCCTACGAGCAGTACTTC.

The CDR3 DNA is TGTGCCACCACCGGGGGGGTCCTCCGTTATGGCTACACCTTC. The encoded protein is CATTGGVLRYGYTF. The rearrangement joins TRBV21-1 to TRBJ1-2. TRBV21-1 is listed as a pseudogene. This CDR3 has 14 amino acids.

V is TRBV27 and J is TRBJ2-1, with 10 bases fitting TRBD2. The trim removed 6 bases at V and 6 bases at J, leaving 8 bases unmatched. This CDR3 is 15 amino acids long. From germline, CDR1 is MNHEY and CDR2 SMNVEV (reference sequence). CDR3 DNA sequence: TGTGCCAGCAGCCGCCTAGCGGGAGAGCCCAATGAGCAGTTCTTC. It codes for CASSRLAGEPNEQFF.

The J gene is TRBJ1-1, the V gene TRBV10-3, with D unclear. The CDR3 contains 12 residues. V was trimmed by 2 bases and J by 9 bases, leaving 10 bases between them. CDR1 is ENHRY and CDR2 is SYGVKD in the germline V gene. The CDR3: CAISETSGKAFF. CDR3 in DNA: TGTGCCATCAGTGAGACCTCGGGGAAAGCTTTCTTT.